Below are 11 T cell receptor beta chains sequenced from a single sample in a study of identical twins. TCRdb fed the 5' RACE reads into MiXCR, producing one record per CDR3 protein. Here the sample spans about 520,000 distinct CDR3 sequences, less than 25% being singletons. These data also formed part of another study, on T cells expressing NK-cell markers.

The source material was CD4+ T cells sorted from blood. The receptors were gathered from a woman aged 18-30 years in good health.

This chain joins TRBV7-6 and TRBJ1-1, with D perhaps TRBD1 (6 bases). Germline CDR1 and CDR2: SGHVS and FNYEAQ. Trimming cost V 5 bases and J 4 bases, with 14 bases left between them. This CDR3 has 14 amino acids. The CDR3 coding sequence is TGTGCCAGCAGCGGAATGCAGGGGTTCACTGAAGCTTTCTTT. Its translation is CASSGMQGFTEAFF.

The chain links TRBV5-5 to TRBJ2-7; 9 positions agree with TRBD1. V lost 3 bases and J lost 3; bases outside the gene matches: 7. This CDR3 contains 15 residues. Germline V gene sequence: CDR1 SGHKS, CDR2 YYEKEE (reference sequence). In DNA form, the CDR3 reads TGTGCCAGCAGCTGGGCCGGGACAGGGAGCTACGAGCAGTACTTC. This translates into CASSWAGTGSYEQYF.

In this sample, this clonotype turned up a few times. The chain employs TRBV20-1 and TRBJ2-5; TRBD2 matches at 9 bases. Germline trimming cut 2 bases from V and 3 bases from J; bases unmatched to any gene: 4. CDR1 is DFQATT and CDR2 is SNEGSKA in the germline V gene (reference sequence). This CDR3 is built from 14 residues. For the CDR3, the DNA is TGCAGTGCTAGAACCGGGACTAGCAAAGAGACCCAGTACTTC. It specifies CSARTGTSKETQYF.

V is TRBV6-1 and J is TRBJ2-4; D assignment may be TRBD1 or TRBD2 (5 bases each). CDR3 length: 14 residues. Between the trimmed V and J ends, which lost 1 base and 1 base, there was a span of 5 bases. Per germline, CDR1 MNHNS and CDR2 SASEGT. CDR3 protein: CASSEGGAKNIQYF. The CDR3 DNA follows: TGTGCCAGCAGTGAAGGGGGGGCCAAAAACATTCAGTACTTC.

The V gene is TRBV11-3, the J gene TRBJ2-7; D is ambiguous. The V gene lost 7 bases and the J gene lost 0 bases, with 13 bases spanning the gap. This CDR3 has 14 amino acids. The germline gives CDR1 SGHNT, CDR2 YENEEA. The DNA of the CDR3 is TGTGCCAGCAAGCATAAGATAGACTCCTACGAGCAGTACTTC. As protein: CASKHKIDSYEQYF.

This clonotype was picked up many times. The gene calls are TRBV6-1 and TRBJ2-2; the D gene could be TRBD1 or TRBD2 (6 bases each). CDR1 is MNHNS and CDR2 is SASEGT in the germline V gene. This CDR3 contains 15 residues. The V gene lost 8 bases and the J gene lost 2 bases, with 15 bases spanning the gap. The CDR3 DNA is TGTGCCAGCCCAAGGGGGGCCGGCAACACCGGGGAGCTGTTTTTT. It translates to CASPRGAGNTGELFF.

This clonotype was detected a few times. The V gene is TRBV20-1, the J gene TRBJ2-7; no firm D call. The germline gives CDR1 DFQATT, CDR2 SNEGSKA (reference sequence). The V end was cut by 6 bases, the J end by 3 bases, with 9 bases between. This CDR3 has 11 amino acids. CDR3 amino acids: CSAHLGYEQYF. The CDR3 nucleotides read TGCAGTGCCCACCTGGGCTACGAGCAGTACTTC.

Many counts were recorded for this clonotype. The chain uses TRBV9 and TRBJ2-3; 9 nucleotides match TRBD2. J lost 1 base, V lost 4 bases, and 4 bases had no gene match. Per the germline V gene, CDR1 is SGDLS and CDR2 is YYNGEE. CDR3 size: 15 residues. In DNA, the CDR3 is TGTGCCAGCAGCTCACGGACTAGCGGCACAGATACGCAGTATTTT. It encodes CASSSRTSGTDTQYF.

The rearrangement joins TRBV6-5 to TRBJ2-7; D not resolved. Germline assignment: CDR1 MNHEY and CDR2 SVGAGI. Trimming left V 6 bases short and J 3 bases short, with 9 bases between. The CDR3 is made up of 12 amino acids. The CDR3 bases are TGTGCCAGCAGCGGACCAGTCTACGAGCAGTACTTC. Its protein product is CASSGPVYEQYF.

This clonotype appeared a few times. The rearrangement joins TRBV12-3 or TRBV12-4 to TRBJ2-5; 9 bases are shared with TRBD2. J lost 4 bases, V lost 6 bases, and 6 bases had no gene match. The CDR3 length is 14 residues. In nucleotides, the CDR3 is TGTGCCAGCAGGAGGACTAGCGCAGGAGAGACCCAGTACTTC. Protein: CASRRTSAGETQYF.

The rearrangement joins TRBV6-2 or TRBV6-3 to TRBJ2-7, with TRBD1 matching over 8 bases. The CDR3 is 12 amino acids. Germline CDR1 reads MNHEY; CDR2 reads SVGEGT. V lost 9 bases, J lost 1 base, and 2 bases stayed unmatched. In nucleotides, the CDR3 is TGTGCCAGTAACAGGGGGTCCTACGAGCAGTACTTC. Translation: CASNRGSYEQYF.